The 25 T cell receptor beta chains below were found in one sample sequenced in a study of early T cells in non-severe SARS-CoV-2 infection. One entry per CDR3 protein, called by TCRdb with MiXCR from the 5' RACE reads. The table has more than 90,000 distinct CDR3 sequences, 11% seen once. Source material: whole blood. Receptor source: an adult who was a healthcare worker with PCR-confirmed SARS-CoV-2 infection or an uninfected control (not recorded which).

This clonotype was seen only a few times. The V call is TRBV30, the J call TRBJ2-1, with 8 positions matching TRBD1. The CDR3 loop spans 15 amino acids. Germline values: CDR1 GTSNPN, CDR2 SVGIG (reference sequence). V was pared by 2 bases and J by 0 bases, with 3 bases of the junction left unmatched. The CDR3 loop is CAWSLGQGSYNEQFF. In DNA, the CDR3 is TGTGCCTGGAGTCTCGGACAGGGCTCCTACAATGAGCAGTTCTTC.

The gene calls are TRBV18 and TRBJ1-1; possibly TRBD1 for D (6 bases). The V and J ends lost 3 bases and 10 bases respectively, with 15 bases between them. The CDR3 sequence is 13 residues long. Looked up from germline, CDR1 is KGHSH and CDR2 is LQKENI. The CDR3 DNA is TGTGCCAGCTCACCGGGACAACATCAGGGAGCTTTCTTT. It translates to CASSPGQHQGAFF.

This clonotype was seen a few times. The chain carries TRBV7-2 and TRBJ2-7; 8 positions agree with TRBD2. Germline loops: CDR1 SGHTA, CDR2 FQGNSA. The CDR3 extends over 15 amino acids. The J segment lost 3 bases and the V segment lost 5 bases, leaving 9 bases of the junction unmatched. CDR3 residues: CASSPRRSGGYEQYF. DNA of the CDR3: TGTGCCAGCAGCCCTCGGCGGAGCGGGGGCTACGAGCAGTACTTC.

This chain joins TRBV11-2 and TRBJ2-1, with D hard to call. In germline, CDR1 is SGHAT, CDR2 FQNNGV. CDR3 length: 12 residues. Trimming left V 5 bases short and J 7 bases short, with 9 bases between. CDR3 in DNA: TGTGCCAGCAGCATAACGGGTAATGAGCAGTTCTTC. Translating it yields CASSITGNEQFF.

This clonotype came up a few times. This chain joins TRBV2 and TRBJ1-5, with D unresolved. Germline CDR1 and CDR2: SNHLY and FYNNEI. This CDR3 is built from 14 residues. Trimming left V 3 bases short and J 4 bases short, with 10 bases between. This chain's CDR3 is CASSEQSSNQPQHF. For the CDR3, the DNA is TGTGCCAGCAGTGAGCAAAGCTCAAATCAGCCCCAGCATTTT.

The gene calls are TRBV6-5 and TRBJ1-1; D is uncertain. Looked up from germline, CDR1 is MNHEY and CDR2 is SVGAGI. The CDR3 contains 13 residues. V lost 8 bases, J lost 5 bases, and 15 bases lay in between. CDR3 sequence reads: CASGMRGFTEAFF. The DNA of the CDR3 is TGTGCCAGCGGGATGCGGGGTTTTACTGAAGCTTTCTTT.

CDR3 DNA: TGCGCCAGCAGAGCAGGGGGCGCTTCCACAGATACGCAGTATTTT. Translating gives CASRAGGASTDTQYF. This chain joins TRBV5-1 and TRBJ2-3; 8 bases fit TRBD1. Germline V gives CDR1 SGHRS, CDR2 YFSETQ. The CDR3 consists of 15 residues. V shed 5 bases, J shed 2 bases, and the junction held 7 bases outside the gene matches.

V and J are TRBV2 and TRBJ1-5; tentative D call: TRBD1 (5 bases). The CDR3 is 13 amino acids. Trimming pared 6 bases from V and 0 bases from J, leaving 6 bases between. Per the germline V gene, CDR1 is SNHLY and CDR2 is FYNNEI. The CDR3 nucleotides are TGTGCCAGCAGAGGGGATAGCAATCAGCCCCAGCATTTT. It codes for CASRGDSNQPQHF.

This clonotype was observed a few times. The chain has TRBV16 and TRBJ1-1, with TRBD1 as a possible D gene (6 bases). Germline V lookup: CDR1 KGHSY, CDR2 FQNENV. The CDR3 has 16 residues. V lost 4 bases to trimming and J lost 3 bases, with 18 bases between them. CDR3 in amino acids: CASSRLAQGGDTEAFF. The CDR3 nucleotides are TGTGCCAGCAGCCGACTGGCACAGGGTGGAGACACTGAAGCTTTCTTT.

This clonotype was counted ten times or more. The V gene is TRBV28, the J gene TRBJ1-4; the D is unclear. The V and J ends lost 3 bases and 10 bases respectively, with 12 bases between them. Per the germline V gene, CDR1 is MDHEN and CDR2 is SYDVKM. CDR3 length: 13 residues. This CDR3 is CASSLDRVPKLFF. In DNA form, the CDR3 reads TGTGCCAGCAGTTTGGACCGCGTTCCAAAACTGTTTTTT.

This clonotype was picked up a small number of times. The chain recombines TRBV6-2 or TRBV6-3 with TRBJ1-2, with 9 bases that match TRBD1. In germline, CDR1 is MNHEY, CDR2 SVGEGT. CDR3 size: 15 residues. Trimming cost V 7 bases and J 4 bases; bases outside gene matches: 10. The CDR3 here is CASTNRDRASYGYTF. Here the CDR3 DNA reads TGTGCCAGCACAAATCGGGACAGGGCTTCCTATGGCTACACCTTC.

This clonotype appeared many times. The chain has TRBV2 and TRBJ1-4; D is ambiguous. Between the trimmed V and J ends, which lost 6 bases and 5 bases, there was a span of 13 bases. In germline, CDR1 is SNHLY, CDR2 FYNNEI. The CDR3 loop spans 14 amino acids. The CDR3 region has the DNA TGTGCCAGCAGGGCACAACCCAACAATGAAAAACTGTTTTTT. It codes for CASRAQPNNEKLFF.

The J gene is TRBJ1-5, the V gene TRBV25-1; the D is unclear. This CDR3 has 15 amino acids. Germline-derived CDR1 and CDR2 are MGHDK and SYGVNS. V shed 3 bases and J shed 0 bases, with 9 bases lying between them. CDR3: CASSDTEYSNQPQHF. The CDR3 bases are TGTGCCAGCAGTGACACGGAATATAGCAATCAGCCCCAGCATTTT.

In DNA form, the CDR3 reads TGTGCCAGCAGCCGTCTCCCCGGAGCCTACGAGCAGTACTTC. It encodes CASSRLPGAYEQYF. The chain is built from TRBV5-5 and TRBJ2-7, with D unclear. CDR1 is SGHKS, CDR2 YYEKEE, per germline (reference sequence). The CDR3 totals 14 residues. With 4 bases removed from V and 2 bases from J, the gap between germline ends came to 13 bases.

This clonotype was observed many times. The CDR3 loop is CASRRSVDAETQYF. CDR3 sequence (DNA): TGTGCCAGCCGGCGGTCCGTAGACGCGGAGACCCAGTACTTC. The chain couples TRBV27 to TRBJ2-5; the D is unclear. V was pared by 8 bases and J by 5 bases, with 18 bases between. The CDR3 runs to 14 residues. From germline, CDR1 is MNHEY and CDR2 SMNVEV (reference sequence).

This clonotype came up a few times. This chain uses TRBV6-2 or TRBV6-3 with TRBJ1-2; D remains ambiguous. Germline V CDR1 and CDR2: MNHEY, SVGEGT. The CDR3 is made up of 14 amino acids. The ends were cut back, 5 bases at V and 2 bases at J, with 12 bases in the middle. The CDR3, as DNA: TGTGCCAGCAGTCCAGTATCGCCGAACTATGGCTACACCTTC. It is translated as CASSPVSPNYGYTF.

By proportion, this clonotype is medium-sized. J is TRBJ1-1 and V is TRBV28, with a tentative D call TRBD1 (5 bases). V lost 5 bases and J lost 0, with 16 bases in between. This CDR3 spans 16 amino acids. Germline CDR1 and CDR2: MDHEN and SYDVKM. CDR3 DNA: TGTGCCAGCAGTGAGCCTTCTTCAGGGTTGAACACTGAAGCTTTCTTT. It yields the protein CASSEPSSGLNTEAFF. Complete variable domain (other parts from reference TRBV28 and TRBJ1-1): DVKVTQSSRYLVKRTGEKVFLECVQDMDHENMFWYRQDPGLGLRLIYFSYDVKMKEKGDIPEGYSVSREKKERFSLILESASTNQTSMYLCASSEPSSGLNTEAFFGQGTRLTVV.

Many counts were recorded for this clonotype. V gene TRBV9 combines with J gene TRBJ1-2, with 7 nucleotides matching TRBD1. The V gene's germline CDR1 is SGDLS and CDR2 YYNGEE. This CDR3 has 15 amino acids. The junction had 12 bases not matched to a gene; V was cut back by 3 bases and J by 7 bases. CDR3 DNA: TGTGCCAGCAGCGCCGAACCCGGGACAGCAGGTGGCTACACCTTC. Translation gives CASSAEPGTAGGYTF.

This clonotype appeared a few times. This sequence joins TRBV10-1 and TRBJ2-3; 10 nucleotides agree with TRBD1. CDR1 WNHNN and CDR2 SYGVQD come from the germline V gene (reference sequence). This CDR3 has 15 amino acids. With V trimmed by 8 bases and J by 6 bases, 11 bases remained unmatched. CDR3 nucleotide sequence: TGCGCCAGCGGGACAGGGGATCCCGGGTTCGATACGCAGTATTTT. Its translation: CASGTGDPGFDTQYF.

This clonotype was found a few times. The rearrangement links TRBV29-1 to TRBJ2-7, with TRBD1 matching over 7 bases. The trim removed 7 bases at V and 0 bases at J, leaving 6 bases unmatched. Germline CDR1 is SQVTM and CDR2 is ANQGSEA. CDR3 length: 13 residues. The CDR3 nucleotides read TGCAGCGCCGCCGGGACAGTCTCCTACGAGCAGTACTTC. Its translation: CSAAGTVSYEQYF.

This clonotype occurred a few times. The chain recombines TRBV7-9 with TRBJ2-5, with 7 bases fitting TRBD1. Germline V lookup: CDR1 SEHNR, CDR2 FQNEAQ (reference sequence). Trimming cost V 5 bases and J 1 base; bases outside gene matches: 4. This CDR3 has 14 residues. CDR3 residues: CASSPRGIQETQYF. The CDR3 bases are TGTGCCAGCAGCCCCAGGGGGATCCAAGAGACCCAGTACTTC.

This clonotype was detected ten times or more. V is TRBV28 and J is TRBJ2-1, with D possibly matching TRBD1 (6 bases). V was trimmed by 6 bases and J by 1 base, leaving 16 bases between them. Germline values: CDR1 MDHEN, CDR2 SYDVKM. The CDR3 has 16 amino acids. The CDR3 bases are TGTGCCAGCAGACAAGGAACAGGGTTTTCCTACAATGAGCAGTTCTTC. The encoded protein is CASRQGTGFSYNEQFF.

This clonotype was detected a few times. This sequence joins TRBV7-9 and TRBJ1-1, with D maybe TRBD1 (6 bases). The CDR3 has 14 residues. V gave up 4 bases and J gave up 0 bases, with 9 bases separating them. CDR1 SEHNR and CDR2 FQNEAQ come from the germline V gene (reference sequence). The chain's CDR3 is CASSWTAMNTEAFF. DNA for the CDR3: TGTGCCAGCAGCTGGACAGCCATGAACACTGAAGCTTTCTTT.

The table lists this clonotype with many counts. V gene TRBV3-1 combines with J gene TRBJ1-5; D gene unclear. Germline CDR1 and CDR2: LGHDT and YNNKEL (reference sequence). The length of the CDR3 is 15 residues. The V end was cut by 1 base, the J end by 2 bases, with 9 bases between. The CDR3 spells CASSQGVTGNQPQHF. The CDR3 region has the DNA TGTGCCAGCAGCCAAGGGGTGACGGGCAATCAGCCCCAGCATTTT.

This clonotype was picked up a small number of times. The chain employs TRBV28 and TRBJ1-6, with D maybe TRBD1 (6 bases). Trimming removed 4 bases at V and 6 bases at J, with 10 bases between. CDR1 is MDHEN, CDR2 SYDVKM, per germline. This CDR3 is 14 amino acids long. CDR3 nucleotide sequence: TGTGCCAGCAGTTGGGGGGCGCGTAATTCACCCCTCCACTTT. It is translated as CASSWGARNSPLHF.